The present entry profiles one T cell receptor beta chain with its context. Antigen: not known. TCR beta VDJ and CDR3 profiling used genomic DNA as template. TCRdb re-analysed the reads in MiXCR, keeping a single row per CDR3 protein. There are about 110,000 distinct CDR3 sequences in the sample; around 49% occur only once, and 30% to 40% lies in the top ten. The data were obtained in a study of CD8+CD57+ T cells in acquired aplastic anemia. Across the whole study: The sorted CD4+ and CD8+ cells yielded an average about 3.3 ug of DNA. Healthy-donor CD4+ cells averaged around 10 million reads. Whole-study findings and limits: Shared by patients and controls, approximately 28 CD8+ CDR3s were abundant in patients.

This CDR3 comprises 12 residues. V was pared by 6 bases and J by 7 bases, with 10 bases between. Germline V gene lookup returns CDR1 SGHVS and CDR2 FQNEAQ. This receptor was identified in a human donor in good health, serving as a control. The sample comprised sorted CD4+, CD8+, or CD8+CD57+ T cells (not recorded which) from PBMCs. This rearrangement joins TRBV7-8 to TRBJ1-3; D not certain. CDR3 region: CASSYMGNTIYF. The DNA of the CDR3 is TGTGCCAGCAGTTACATGGGGAACACCATATATTTT.